Described below is a single TCR beta chain sequence and its context. Its target is unknown. The data were taken from a study of post-analysis software for immune sequencing data. Whole-study context: In terms of disease course, relapsing-remitting, secondary progressive and progressive-relapsing multiple sclerosis were included.

CDR1 is LNHNV, CDR2 YYDKDF, per germline (reference sequence). The CDR3 runs to 15 residues. The V gene lost 5 bases and the J gene lost 6 bases, with 17 bases spanning the gap. Built from TCR beta cDNA, the libraries had unique molecular identifiers in them. Input amounts of roughly 0.85 to 10 million T cells were used. These gave around 500,000 cDNA molecules, so each molecule approximated one T cell. One entry per CDR3 protein results from TCRdb running MiXCR on the PCR reads. The table records approximately 360,000 distinct CDR3 sequences, roughly 30% of them present only once. Study-level results: Elevated frequency relative to controls characterized about 5 TRBV segments in patients, TRBV5-6, TRBV5-1 and TRBV20-1 among them. Multiple sclerosis patients had significantly lower normalized Chao1 diversity than controls.

This receptor was taken from a girl between 5 and 17 years old with multiple sclerosis. Material for sequencing was blood. J is TRBJ2-4 and V is TRBV15; possibly TRBD1 for D (6 bases). The CDR3 here is CATSSRTGLINIQYF. The CDR3 DNA reads TGTGCCACCAGCTCTCGAACAGGGCTAATAAACATTCAGTACTTC.